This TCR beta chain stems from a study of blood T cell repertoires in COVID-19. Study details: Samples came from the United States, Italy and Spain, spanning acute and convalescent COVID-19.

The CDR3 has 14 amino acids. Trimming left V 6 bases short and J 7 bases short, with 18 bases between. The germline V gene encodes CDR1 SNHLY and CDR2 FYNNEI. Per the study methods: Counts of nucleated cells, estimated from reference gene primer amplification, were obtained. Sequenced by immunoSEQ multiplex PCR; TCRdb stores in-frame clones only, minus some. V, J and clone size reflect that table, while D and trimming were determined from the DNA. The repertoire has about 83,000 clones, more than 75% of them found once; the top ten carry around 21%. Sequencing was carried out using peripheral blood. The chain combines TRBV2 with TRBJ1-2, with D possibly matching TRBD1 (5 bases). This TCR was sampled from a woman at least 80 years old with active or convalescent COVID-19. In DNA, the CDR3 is TGTGCCAGCAGGGAGGGGATTAATTCCTCTGGCTACACCTTC. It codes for CASREGINSSGYTF.